This T cell receptor beta chain was found in a study of blood T cell repertoires in COVID-19. CDR3 length equals 14 residues. The germline gives CDR1 SEHNR, CDR2 FQNEAQ (reference sequence). The J segment lost 6 bases and the V segment lost 5 bases, leaving 8 bases of the junction unmatched. In the study's own analysis: Quantification of nucleated cells was approximated via reference gene primer amplification. TCRdb's copy holds only in-frame clones and misses some; the assay was immunoSEQ multiplex PCR. V and J calls and clone size are those listed in that table; D and trimming were worked out from the DNA. Found here are around 140,000 clones, roughly 80% of them singletons; the top ten hold about 4%.

Sequenced input: peripheral blood. This TCR was sampled from a man in his 70s who had recovered from COVID-19. V and J are TRBV7-9 and TRBJ1-2; TRBD1 matches 8 bases. The CDR3 DNA reads as TGTGCCAGCAGCACCTATGGACAGGGTCATGGCTACACCTTC. Protein product: CASSTYGQGHGYTF.